The 28 T cell receptor beta chains presented below share a single source sample, sequenced in a study of identical twins' blood T cells (dated by TCRdb to 2012 to 2014). Libraries were made using 5' RACE. Sequenced on an Illumina Genome Analyzer IIx. TCRdb ran its own pipeline on the public reads, namely fastp trimming at Q25 and MiXCR clone calling, and kept in-frame beta chains. CDR3 protein duplicates are merged, each entry listing the most common genes and DNA. The sample table lists about 370,000 distinct CDR3 sequences, 25% to 35% of them with a count of one. The ten largest clones capture around 5.6% of the sample. The source material was PBMCs. The source of these receptors is a woman aged 18-50 years in good health.

This clonotype was seen a handful of times. The chain recombines TRBV3-1 with TRBJ1-1; D is unclear. This CDR3 region has 15 residues. Trimming removed 4 bases at V and 0 bases at J, with 12 bases between. Germline V lookup: CDR1 LGHDT, CDR2 YNNKEL (reference sequence). This CDR3 is CASSPAVGLNTEAFF. CDR3 sequence (DNA): TGTGCCAGCAGCCCCGCGGTGGGTTTGAACACTGAAGCTTTCTTT.

A single count supports this clonotype. Just one base apart from a much larger clone, this may be a read error. The rearrangement links TRBV2 to TRBJ1-1; 8 positions agree with TRBD1. From germline, CDR1 is SNHLY and CDR2 FYNNEI. CDR3 size: 13 residues. The CDR3 region has the DNA TGTACCAGCAGGGGCAGGGGGCACACTGAAGCTTTCTTT. As protein: CTSRGRGHTEAFF.

A few counts support this clonotype. This sequence joins TRBV6-5 and TRBJ1-1; D unresolved. The length of the CDR3 is 15 residues. V dropped 0 bases and J dropped 1 base, with 9 bases sitting between them. The germline V gene encodes CDR1 MNHEY and CDR2 SVGAGI. CDR3 coding DNA: TGTGCCAGCAGTTACTCAAGAAGGGAGAACACTGAAGCTTTCTTT. Translation: CASSYSRRENTEAFF.

V is TRBV30 and J is TRBJ2-2; 7 bases agree with TRBD2. Germline lookup yields CDR1 GTSNPN and CDR2 SVGIG (reference sequence). The ends lost 0 bases at V and 5 bases at J; junction bases unmatched: 6. This CDR3 has 15 residues. CDR3 bases: TGTGCCTGGAGTGTAATTGTGGGACTAACCGGGGAGCTGTTTTTT. Translating it yields CAWSVIVGLTGELFF.

The table lists this clonotype with a few counts. The rearrangement links TRBV11-2 to TRBJ1-2, with D possibly being TRBD1 (6 bases). This CDR3 region has 16 residues. The V and J ends lost 2 bases and 8 bases respectively, with 21 bases between them. Per germline, CDR1 SGHAT and CDR2 FQNNGV. CDR3 nucleotide sequence: TGTGCCAGCAGCTTACGGCCCTCTTTGACAGGAGGAGGCTACACCTTC. Amino acids: CASSLRPSLTGGGYTF.

This clonotype was detected only a few times. V usage is TRBV7-9 and J usage is TRBJ1-6, with D possibly being TRBD1 (6 bases). Trimming took off 1 base at V and 7 bases at J, with 11 bases between the two ends. CDR1 is SEHNR and CDR2 is FQNEAQ in the germline V gene (reference sequence). The CDR3 consists of 15 residues. In DNA form, the CDR3 reads TGTGCCAGCAGCTTAGAGGGCAGGGGAAATTCACCCCTCCACTTT. Protein: CASSLEGRGNSPLHF.

This clonotype was detected only a few times. The chain combines TRBV5-1 with TRBJ1-1, with D uncertain. Between the trimmed V and J ends, which lost 1 base and 0 bases, there was a span of 7 bases. There are 14 residues in the CDR3. Germline assignment: CDR1 SGHRS and CDR2 YFSETQ. The CDR3 loop is CASSLFAVNTEAFF. CDR3 nucleotides: TGCGCCAGCAGCTTGTTTGCGGTGAACACTGAAGCTTTCTTT.

This chain joins TRBV5-1 and TRBJ1-3; a weak D match, TRBD1 (5 bases). The V end was cut by 0 bases, the J end by 0 bases, with 10 bases between. CDR1 is SGHRS, CDR2 YFSETQ, per germline. There are 16 residues in the CDR3. For the CDR3, the DNA is TGCGCCAGCAGCTTGGCCGCTGGGACCTCTGGAAACACCATATATTTT. This encodes CASSLAAGTSGNTIYF.

A word on this clonotype: A junction boundary mismatches the germline segment, possibly from a read error. The chain couples TRBV2 to TRBJ1-2, with a weak D call TRBD1 (5 bases). Germline lookup yields CDR1 SNHLY and CDR2 FYNNEI. The CDR3 runs 15 residues. The CDR3, as DNA: TGTACCAGCAGTAGGAGGGGCAGGGAAAGATATGGCTACACCTTC. It is translated as CTSSRRGRERYGYTF.

This rearrangement joins TRBV4-1 to TRBJ2-3; no reliable D call. The CDR3 consists of 15 residues. Germline CDR1 MGHRA, CDR2 YSYEKL. The ends were cut back, 3 bases at V and 1 base at J, with 11 bases in the middle. The CDR3: CASSHPREGTDTQYF. Written as DNA, the CDR3 is TGCGCCAGCAGCCATCCTAGAGAGGGCACAGATACGCAGTATTTT.

In DNA, the CDR3 is TGTGCCAGCAACTACCTAAGGGATACGCAGTATTTT. The encoded protein is CASNYLRDTQYF. The rearrangement joins TRBV6-6 to TRBJ2-3; D not resolved. The germline V gene encodes CDR1 MNHNY and CDR2 SVGAGI (reference sequence). The ends were cut back, 7 bases at V and 6 bases at J, with 11 bases in the middle. This CDR3 has 12 residues.

V is TRBV28 and J is TRBJ1-1, with TRBD1 as a possible D gene (5 bases). The CDR3 is 11 residues long. Germline V gene sequence: CDR1 MDHEN, CDR2 SYDVKM. Trimming stripped 6 bases from V and 10 bases from J, with 12 bases between. The CDR3 is CASRVDRRAFF. The CDR3 region has the DNA TGTGCCAGCAGGGTCGACAGAAGAGCTTTCTTT.

This clonotype was found many times. The chain joins TRBV29-1 to TRBJ1-1; no definite D call. Trimming took 6 bases from V and 2 from J, leaving 19 bases between them. CDR1 and CDR2 from the germline V gene are SQVTM and ANQGSEA. CDR3 size: 15 residues. The DNA for the CDR3 is TGCAGCGTCCTCACCCCGAAGACGGTAAACACTGAAGCTTTCTTT. Its protein product is CSVLTPKTVNTEAFF. Using reference TRBV29-1 and TRBJ1-1 for the parts outside the CDR3, the full variable domain is SAVISQKPSRDICQRGTSLTIQCQVDSQVTMMFWYRQQPGQSLTLIATANQGSEATYESGFVIDKFPISRPNLTFSTLTVSNMSPEDSSIYLCSVLTPKTVNTEAFFGQGTRLTVV.

This clonotype was recorded a few times. The chain employs TRBV15 and TRBJ2-4; D possibly corresponds to TRBD2 (5 bases). The germline V and J ends were trimmed by 0 bases and 5 bases, with 8 bases remaining between them. The CDR3 runs 14 residues. Looked up from germline, CDR1 is LNHNV and CDR2 is YYDKDF (reference sequence). DNA for the CDR3: TGTGCCACCAGCAGAGATCTCGGGGAAAACATTCAGTACTTC. Translated: CATSRDLGENIQYF.

This clonotype occurred once. The chain has TRBV11-2 and TRBJ1-3; the D gene is possibly TRBD1 (6 bases). The CDR3 runs 16 residues. Per germline, CDR1 SGHAT and CDR2 FQNNGV. Trimming pared 7 bases from V and 0 bases from J, leaving 16 bases between. This chain's CDR3 is CASNPHGGPSGNTIYF. CDR3 sequence (DNA): TGTGCCAGCAACCCTCATGGGGGGCCCTCTGGAAACACCATATATTTT.

This clonotype was seen only a few times. V and J are TRBV9 and TRBJ1-5; tentatively, D is TRBD1 (6 bases). CDR3 size: 14 residues. The germline gives CDR1 SGDLS, CDR2 YYNGEE. V dropped 3 bases and J dropped 1 base, with 8 bases sitting between them. The CDR3 DNA is TGTGCCAGCAGCGCGGGGGCCAGCAATCAGCCCCAGCATTTT. Its translation is CASSAGASNQPQHF.

On this clonotype: This clone may be a read error of a much larger clone one base away. CDR3 DNA: TGCGGCGTTGAAGATAGGCAGGGGGTAAATGGCTACACCTTC. This sequence encodes CGVEDRQGVNGYTF. The gene calls are TRBV29-1 and TRBJ1-2; the match to TRBD1 covers 7 bases. CDR3 size: 14 residues. Germline CDR1 is SQVTM and CDR2 is ANQGSEA.

This clonotype was seen a few times. The chain employs TRBV29-1 and TRBJ1-2; TRBD1 might be the D (6 bases). The germline CDR1 and CDR2 sequences are SQVTM and ANQGSEA. The CDR3 covers 12 residues. Trimming took 6 bases from V and 2 from J, leaving 10 bases between them. In DNA, the CDR3 is TGCAGCGTAGACAGGCGAAACTATGGCTACACCTTC. Amino acid sequence: CSVDRRNYGYTF.

The chain employs TRBV3-1 and TRBJ2-5; 13 positions match TRBD2. The CDR3 runs 18 residues. J lost 2 bases, V lost 4 bases, and 10 bases had no gene match. Looked up from germline, CDR1 is LGHDT and CDR2 is YNNKEL (reference sequence). CDR3 amino acids: CASSPRTSGSLRQETQYF. CDR3 nucleotides: TGTGCCAGCAGCCCCAGGACTAGCGGGAGTTTACGGCAAGAGACCCAGTACTTC.

This clonotype was observed many times. This sequence joins TRBV10-3 and TRBJ1-3, with no clear D. CDR3 length: 15 amino acids. The V gene lost 4 bases and the J gene lost 0 bases, with 10 bases spanning the gap. Germline V gene sequence: CDR1 ENHRY, CDR2 SYGVKD. This chain's CDR3 is CAISGAANSGNTIYF. Here the CDR3 DNA reads TGTGCCATCAGTGGGGCAGCGAACTCTGGAAACACCATATATTTT.

The V call is TRBV20-1, the J call TRBJ1-2; D is possibly TRBD1 (5 bases). Trimming stripped 6 bases from V and 3 bases from J, with 17 bases between. The CDR3 spans 14 residues. Germline V lookup: CDR1 DFQATT, CDR2 SNEGSKA (reference sequence). The CDR3 protein is CSARDSSGDYGYTF. The CDR3 DNA is TGCAGTGCCAGGGACTCTTCTGGGGACTATGGCTACACCTTC.

The chain employs TRBV6-2 or TRBV6-3 and TRBJ2-2; maybe TRBD2 (6 bases). V lost 7 bases to trimming and J lost 6 bases, with 12 bases between them. Looked up from germline, CDR1 is MNHEY and CDR2 is SVGEGT. The CDR3 spans 13 residues. The CDR3 region has the DNA TGTGCCAGCACAAAGGAGGGGTCCGGGGAGCTGTTTTTT. Its translation is CASTKEGSGELFF.

This clonotype has only a few counts. This sequence joins TRBV6-2 or TRBV6-3 and TRBJ2-2; D is unclear. CDR3 length: 16 amino acids. The V end was cut by 0 bases, the J end by 6 bases, with 14 bases between. The germline V gene encodes CDR1 MNHEY and CDR2 SVGEGT. This CDR3 reads CASSYSRQETSGELFF. The CDR3 nucleotides are TGTGCCAGCAGTTACTCGAGGCAGGAGACCTCCGGGGAGCTGTTTTTT.

This clonotype occurred many times. This chain uses TRBV29-1 with TRBJ1-1; unclear D gene. Germline loops: CDR1 SQVTM, CDR2 ANQGSEA. CDR3 size: 10 residues. V lost 0 bases and J lost 10, with 6 bases in between. The DNA for the CDR3 is TGCAGCGTTGAAGACGGCAGAGCTTTCTTT. Encoded protein: CSVEDGRAFF.

Regarding this clonotype: This may stem from a read error, because a much larger clone lies one nucleotide away. V is TRBV19 and J is TRBJ1-1, with D hard to call. Germline V CDR1 and CDR2: LNHDA, SQIVND (reference sequence). The CDR3 runs 13 residues. The CDR3 coding sequence is TGTGACAGTAGTATTGGGCGGGACACTGAAGCTTTCTTT. This encodes CDSSIGRDTEAFF.

This clonotype was seen only a few times. The genes are TRBV4-3 and TRBJ2-3; 10 bases agree with TRBD2. Per the germline V gene, CDR1 is LGHNA and CDR2 is YSLEER. The ends lost 0 bases at V and 4 bases at J; junction bases unmatched: 4. The CDR3 sequence is 16 residues long. This CDR3 reads CASSQDLAGVPDTQYF. In DNA, the CDR3 is TGCGCCAGCAGCCAAGATCTAGCGGGAGTCCCAGATACGCAGTATTTT.

This clonotype has ten or more counts. The gene calls are TRBV14 and TRBJ1-2; unclear D gene. Germline V CDR1 and CDR2: SGHDN, FVKESK. The V end lost 0 bases, the J end lost 3 bases, and 11 bases lay between the germline ends. CDR3 size: 15 residues. CDR3 sequence: CASSQDPSPYYGYTF. The CDR3 DNA sequence: TGTGCCAGCAGCCAAGATCCCAGTCCCTACTATGGCTACACCTTC.

This chain links TRBV5-1 with TRBJ2-7; D is unclear. Germline values: CDR1 SGHRS, CDR2 YFSETQ. The CDR3 extends over 12 amino acids. Trimming pared 2 bases from V and 5 bases from J, leaving 8 bases between. The CDR3 sequence: CASSFGNDEQYF. In DNA, the CDR3 is TGCGCCAGCAGCTTCGGTAACGACGAGCAGTACTTC.